The 20 T cell receptor beta chains reported below all come from one sample, sequenced in a study of post-analysis software for immune sequencing data. Regarding the study as a whole: The study found TRBV5-6, TRBV5-1 and TRBV20-1 among about 5 TRBV segments more frequent in patients than controls.

What these receptors recognize is not known. The authors incorporated unique molecular identifiers into the TCR beta cDNA libraries. Via MiXCR, TCRdb re-called the PCR reads, giving one row per CDR3 protein. This table holds fewer than 850,000 distinct CDR3 sequences, roughly 30% found once. The specimen sequenced was blood. Source of these receptors: a girl under 18 with multiple sclerosis.

This clonotype was observed many times. The CDR3 protein is CASREQVSDIQYF. In DNA form, the CDR3 reads TGTGCCAGCAGGGAACAGGTATCGGACATTCAGTACTTC. V and J are TRBV25-1 and TRBJ2-4; TRBD1 is a possible D gene (5 bases). This CDR3 contains 13 residues. The V gene lost 6 bases and the J gene lost 8 bases, with 14 bases spanning the gap. Germline CDR1 reads MGHDK; CDR2 reads SYGVNS.

This chain's CDR3 is CASSPTSGGTYEQYF. Here the CDR3 DNA reads TGTGCCAGCAGCCCTACTAGCGGGGGGACCTACGAGCAGTACTTC. The rearrangement links TRBV13 to TRBJ2-7, with 12 bases aligning to TRBD2. CDR1 and CDR2 from the germline V gene are PRHDT and FYEKMQ (reference sequence). The CDR3 covers 15 residues. V shed 5 bases and J 2 bases; nucleotides not matched to a gene: 4.

Regarding this clonotype: A read error may be the cause here, since a much bigger clone is one base away. The chain joins TRBV7-2 to TRBJ2-5; 11 bases agree with TRBD2. Germline trimming cut 0 bases from V and 11 bases from J; bases unmatched to any gene: 14. Germline values: CDR1 SGHTA, CDR2 FQGNSA. The CDR3 is 17 residues long. The chain's CDR3 is CASSLARTSGRPHEQYF. The CDR3 region has the DNA TGTGCCAGCAGCTTAGCACGTACTAGCGGGAGACCGCATGAGCAGTACTTC.

Concerning this clonotype: A read error is possible here, since a much larger clone lies one base away. The chain has TRBV7-2 and TRBJ2-1, with 7 positions matching TRBD2. Trimming at V came to 5 bases and at J to 0 bases, leaving 4 bases not matched to a gene. The germline gives CDR1 SGHTA, CDR2 FQGNSA. The CDR3 runs 15 residues. The CDR3 here is CASSTGGSSYNEQFF. The CDR3 DNA sequence: TGTGCCAGCAGCACTGGCGGGAGCTCCTACAATGAGCAGTTCTTC.

This clonotype was seen ten or more times. The chain couples TRBV20-1 to TRBJ2-4, with D unresolved. The CDR3 contains 14 residues. With 5 bases removed from V and 3 bases from J, the gap between germline ends came to 14 bases. Germline V lookup: CDR1 DFQATT, CDR2 SNEGSKA (reference sequence). Written as DNA, the CDR3 is TGCAGTGCTTTGCCCGAGGCAGGCAAAAACATTCAGTACTTC. Residues: CSALPEAGKNIQYF.

This clonotype was detected only a few times. CDR3 DNA sequence: TGCAGTGCTTTTTGGGGGGATACGCAGTATTTT. It encodes CSAFWGDTQYF. The chain employs TRBV20-1 and TRBJ2-3; perhaps D is TRBD1 or TRBD2 (5 bases each). Germline loops: CDR1 DFQATT, CDR2 SNEGSKA (reference sequence). Trimming removed 5 bases at V and 6 bases at J, with 9 bases between. The CDR3 is 11 residues long.

The V and J genes are TRBV5-6 and TRBJ2-1, with TRBD1 identical over 12 bases. This CDR3 is built from 15 residues. Germline CDR1 reads SGHDT; CDR2 reads YYEEEE. With V trimmed by 3 bases and J by 14 bases, 12 bases remained unmatched. The CDR3 loop reads CASSSTSGTGGDEFF. CDR3 nucleotide sequence: TGTGCCAGCAGCTCCACCTCCGGGACAGGGGGCGATGAGTTCTTC.

This clonotype was detected many times. The CDR3 protein is CASSAPGLGYTF. The CDR3 DNA sequence: TGTGCCAGCAGTGCTCCGGGTCTTGGCTACACCTTC. V gene TRBV6-4 combines with J gene TRBJ1-2; D remains ambiguous. The CDR3 totals 12 residues. The V end was cut by 4 bases, the J end by 7 bases, with 10 bases between. The V gene's germline CDR1 is MRHNA and CDR2 SNTAGT.

The chain uses TRBV9 and TRBJ1-1; unclear D gene. CDR1 is SGDLS, CDR2 YYNGEE, per germline. Trimming took 0 bases from V and 8 from J, leaving 11 bases between them. This CDR3 spans 13 amino acids. CDR3 sequence: CASSVVPGREAFF. In DNA, the CDR3 is TGTGCCAGCAGCGTAGTTCCGGGGAGGGAAGCTTTCTTT.

On this clonotype: One base away lies a much larger clone, so this may be a sequencing read error. The CDR3 coding sequence is TGCAGTGCCGGAGACCGGGACAAAGGCTGTGGCTACACCTTC. The encoded protein is CSAGDRDKGCGYTF. The gene calls are TRBV20-1 and TRBJ1-2; D is perhaps TRBD1 (6 bases). With 6 bases removed from V and 7 bases from J, the gap between germline ends came to 21 bases. The CDR3 is 14 amino acids. CDR1 DFQATT and CDR2 SNEGSKA come from the germline V gene (reference sequence).

This clonotype showed up just a few times. The chain uses TRBV10-3 and TRBJ1-5, with no clear D. Germline CDR1 and CDR2: ENHRY and SYGVKD. The CDR3 extends over 15 amino acids. V lost 6 bases, J lost 2 bases, and 14 bases lay in between. CDR3 amino acids: CAIRSDAGGNQPQHF. Here the CDR3 DNA reads TGTGCCATCAGGAGTGACGCCGGGGGCAATCAGCCCCAGCATTTT.

V is TRBV5-6 and J is TRBJ1-4; the D gene is possibly TRBD1 (5 bases). CDR3 size: 15 residues. The germline V gene has CDR1 SGHDT and CDR2 YYEEEE. Between the trimmed V and J ends, which lost 3 bases and 5 bases, there was a span of 14 bases. The CDR3 sequence: CASSWGDGRNEKLFF. The CDR3 bases are TGTGCCAGCAGCTGGGGGGACGGCCGGAATGAAAAACTGTTTTTT. Looking up the rest from reference TRBV5-6 and TRBJ1-4 gives the full variable domain: DAGVTQSPTHLIKTRGQQVTLRCSPKSGHDTVSWYQQALGQGPQFIFQYYEEEERQRGNFPDRFSGHQFPNYSSELNVNALLLGDSALYLCASSWGDGRNEKLFFGSGTQLSVL.

This chain joins TRBV10-3 and TRBJ2-1; the match to TRBD2 covers 14 bases. Per the germline V gene, CDR1 is ENHRY and CDR2 is SYGVKD. V trimming: 7 bases; J trimming: 9 bases; junction bases outside the gene matches: 8. CDR3 length: 15 residues. CDR3 bases: TGTGCCATCACCGAGGGACTAGCGGGAGACGCTGAGCAGTTCTTC. Residues: CAITEGLAGDAEQFF.

This clonotype has a handful of counts. The rearrangement links TRBV20-1 to TRBJ1-5; no definite D call. Trimming cost V 3 bases and J 10 bases, with 13 bases left between them. CDR1 is DFQATT, CDR2 SNEGSKA, per germline (reference sequence). The CDR3 runs to 12 residues. The DNA for the CDR3 is TGCAGTGCTAGCATGAGTTTGTTACCCCAGCATTTT. Its protein is CSASMSLLPQHF.

A few counts support this clonotype. The J gene is TRBJ2-7, the V gene TRBV6-2 or TRBV6-3, with D uncertain. Germline V gene lookup returns CDR1 MNHEY and CDR2 SVGEGT. The CDR3 has 12 residues. Trimming stripped 1 base from V and 6 bases from J, with 7 bases between. Here the CDR3 DNA reads TGTGCCAGCAGTTACTTACATCCCGAGCAGTACTTC. It translates to CASSYLHPEQYF.

This clonotype was detected only once. At one end the junction does not follow the germline gene, possibly because of a read error. The V call is TRBV12-3 or TRBV12-4, the J call TRBJ2-6, with D perhaps matching TRBD1 or TRBD2 (6 bases each). The CDR3 contains 16 residues. Here the CDR3 DNA reads TGTGCCAGCAGTTTAGAAGGGGGGTCTGGGGCCAACGCCCTGACTTTC. Translated, it gives CASSLEGGSGANALTF.

The rearrangement uses TRBV6-6 and TRBJ1-5; no clear D. Gene TRBJ2-3 matches the end of the DNA better, so the J call may be wrong. The CDR3 has 9 residues. Germline V lookup: CDR1 MNHNY, CDR2 SVGAGI (reference sequence). The chain's CDR3 is CALVQPQYF. Written as DNA, the CDR3 is TGTGCCTTAGTTCAGCCCCAGTATTTT.

The chain is built from TRBV5-5 and TRBJ2-1; 11 positions match TRBD1. Germline lookup yields CDR1 SGHKS and CDR2 YYEKEE (reference sequence). This CDR3 comprises 18 residues. After removal of 1 base from V and 4 bases from J, the junction contained 10 bases not matched to a gene. CDR3 loop: CASSLRGRGQGGYNEQFF. CDR3 bases: TGTGCCAGCAGCTTGCGGGGCCGGGGACAGGGGGGTTACAATGAGCAGTTCTTC.

The genes are TRBV12-3 or TRBV12-4 and TRBJ1-4; D is undetermined. CDR3 length: 14 residues. V was shortened by 1 base and J by 8 bases, with 11 bases between the two germline ends. The CDR3 region has the DNA TGTGCCAGCAGTTTAGGGGCGGCGGACGAAAAACTGTTTTTT. Protein: CASSLGAADEKLFF.

This rearrangement joins TRBV10-3 to TRBJ1-2, with TRBD1 matching 12 bases. The CDR3 consists of 15 residues. CDR1 ENHRY and CDR2 SYGVKD come from the germline V gene. Unmatched junction bases numbered 14, after V lost 10 bases and J lost 8 bases. The CDR3 loop is CATIPGQGASLGYTF. The CDR3 DNA follows: TGTGCCACCATTCCGGGACAGGGGGCGTCCCTGGGCTACACCTTC.